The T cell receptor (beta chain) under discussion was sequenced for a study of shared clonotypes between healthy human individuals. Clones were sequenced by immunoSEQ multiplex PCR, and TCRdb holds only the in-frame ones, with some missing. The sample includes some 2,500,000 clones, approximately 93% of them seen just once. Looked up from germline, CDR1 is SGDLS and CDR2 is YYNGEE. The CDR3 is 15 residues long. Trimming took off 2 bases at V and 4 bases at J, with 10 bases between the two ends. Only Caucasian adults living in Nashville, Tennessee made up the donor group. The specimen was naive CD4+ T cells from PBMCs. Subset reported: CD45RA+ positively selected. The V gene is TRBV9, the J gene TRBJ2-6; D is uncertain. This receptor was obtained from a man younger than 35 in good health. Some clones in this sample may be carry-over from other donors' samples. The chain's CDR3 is CASSVPTYGANVLTF. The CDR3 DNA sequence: TGTGCCAGCAGCGTCCCAACCTACGGGGCCAACGTCCTGACTTTC. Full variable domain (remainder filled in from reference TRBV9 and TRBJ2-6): DSGVTQTPKHLITATGQRVTLRCSPRSGDLSVYWYQQSLDQGLQFLIQYYNGEERAKGNILERFSAQQFPDLHSELNLSSLELGDSALYFCASSVPTYGANVLTFGAGSRLTVL.